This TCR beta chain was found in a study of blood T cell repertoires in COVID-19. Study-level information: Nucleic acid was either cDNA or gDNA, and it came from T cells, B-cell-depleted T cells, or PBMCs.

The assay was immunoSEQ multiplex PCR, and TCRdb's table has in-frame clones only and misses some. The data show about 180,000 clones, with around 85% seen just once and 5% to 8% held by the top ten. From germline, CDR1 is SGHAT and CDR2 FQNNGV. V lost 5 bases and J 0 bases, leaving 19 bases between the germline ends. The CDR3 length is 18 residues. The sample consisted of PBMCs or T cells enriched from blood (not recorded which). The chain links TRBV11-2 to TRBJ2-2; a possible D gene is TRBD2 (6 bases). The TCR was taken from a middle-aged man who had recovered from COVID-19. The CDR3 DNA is TGTGCCAGCAGCCCGCGGGGACGGGGGTTCGCGAACACCGGGGAGCTGTTTTTT. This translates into CASSPRGRGFANTGELFF.